This section outlines one T cell receptor beta chain sequence together with its context. Its antigen is not identified. Germline V lookup: CDR1 KGHDR, CDR2 SFDVKD. The CDR3 has 14 residues. What made the TCR beta cDNA was 5'RACE template switching with UMIs. TCRdb reanalyzed the 5' RACE reads and collapses them to one entry per CDR3 protein, without DNA. This sample lists about 410,000 distinct CDR3 sequences; its ten largest clones have 9.5% to 12%. The data originate from a study of T cells expressing NK-cell markers. Study overall: Underlying the TCR beta repertoires were sorted CD3+CD56+NKG2C+, CD3+CD56+NKG2C- and CD3+CD56-NKG2C+ T cells. Overall study findings and caveats: Leadership of the CD3+CD56-NKG2C+ fraction also belonged to these clonotypes in a few donors.

The chain employs TRBV24-1 and TRBJ1-3. The clonotype comes from a woman aged 45 to 65 in good health. Sequenced material: blood T cells: a sorted CD56 or NKG2C T cell subset, CD4+ or CD8+ T cells, or bulk PBMC T cells (not recorded which). This CDR3 is CATSDSGTGNTIYF.